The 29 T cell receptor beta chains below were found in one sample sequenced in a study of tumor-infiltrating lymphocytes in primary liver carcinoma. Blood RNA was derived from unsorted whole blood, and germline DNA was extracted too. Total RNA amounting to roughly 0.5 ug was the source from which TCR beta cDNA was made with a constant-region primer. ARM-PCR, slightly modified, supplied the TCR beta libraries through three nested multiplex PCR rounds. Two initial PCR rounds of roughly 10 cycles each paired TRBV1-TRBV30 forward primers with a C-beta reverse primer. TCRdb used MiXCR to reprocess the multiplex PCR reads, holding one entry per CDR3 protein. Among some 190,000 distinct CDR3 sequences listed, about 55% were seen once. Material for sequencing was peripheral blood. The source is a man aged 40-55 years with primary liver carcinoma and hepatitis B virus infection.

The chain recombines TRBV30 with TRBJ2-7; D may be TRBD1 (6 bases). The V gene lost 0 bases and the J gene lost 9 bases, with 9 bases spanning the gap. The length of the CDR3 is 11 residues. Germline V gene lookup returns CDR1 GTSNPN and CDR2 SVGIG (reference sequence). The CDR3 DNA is TGTGCCTGGAGTGTACTCAGGGGGCAGTACTTC. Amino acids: CAWSVLRGQYF. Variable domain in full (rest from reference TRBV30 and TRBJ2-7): SQTIHQWPATLVQPVGSPLSLECTVEGTSNPNLYWYRQAAGRGLQLLFYSVGIGQISSEVPQNLSASRPQDRQFILSSKKLLLSDSGFYLCAWSVLRGQYFGPGTRLTVT.

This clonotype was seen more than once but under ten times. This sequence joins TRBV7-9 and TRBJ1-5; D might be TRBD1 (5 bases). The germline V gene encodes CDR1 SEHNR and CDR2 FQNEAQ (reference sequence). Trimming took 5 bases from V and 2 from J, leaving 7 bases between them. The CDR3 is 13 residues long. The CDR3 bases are TGTGCCAGCAGCGTACAGGGCAATCAGCCCCAGCATTTT. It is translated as CASSVQGNQPQHF.

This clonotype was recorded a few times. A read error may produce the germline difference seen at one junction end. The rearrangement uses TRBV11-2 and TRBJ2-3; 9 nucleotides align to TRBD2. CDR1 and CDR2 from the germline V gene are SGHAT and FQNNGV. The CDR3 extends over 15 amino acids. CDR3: CACSHGGRGTDTQYF. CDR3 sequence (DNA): TGTGCCTGCAGCCACGGCGGGAGGGGGACAGATACGCAGTATTTT. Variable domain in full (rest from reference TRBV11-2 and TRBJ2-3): EAGVAQSPRYKIIEKRQSVAFWCNPISGHATLYWYQQILGQGPKLLIQFQNNGVVDDSQLPKDRFSAERLKGVDSTLKIQPAKLEDSAVYLCACSHGGRGTDTQYFGPGTRLTVL.

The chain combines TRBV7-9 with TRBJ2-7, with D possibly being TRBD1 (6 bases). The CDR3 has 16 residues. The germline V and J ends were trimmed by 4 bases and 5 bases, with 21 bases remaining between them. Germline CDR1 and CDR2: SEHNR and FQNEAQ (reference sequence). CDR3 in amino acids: CASSYGRQATIDEQYF. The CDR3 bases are TGTGCCAGCAGCTATGGGCGACAGGCAACGATCGACGAGCAGTACTTC.

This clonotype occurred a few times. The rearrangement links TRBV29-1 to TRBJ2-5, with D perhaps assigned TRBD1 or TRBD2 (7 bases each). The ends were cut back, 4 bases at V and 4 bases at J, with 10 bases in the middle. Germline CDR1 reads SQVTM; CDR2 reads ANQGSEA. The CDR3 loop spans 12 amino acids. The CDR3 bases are TGCAGCGTTGGGGAGGGGGCAGAGACCCAGTACTTC. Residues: CSVGEGAETQYF.

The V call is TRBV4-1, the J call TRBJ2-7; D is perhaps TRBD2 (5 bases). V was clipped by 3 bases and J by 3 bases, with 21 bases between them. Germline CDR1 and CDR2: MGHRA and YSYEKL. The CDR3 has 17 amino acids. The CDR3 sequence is CASSQKSFGLGFYEQYF. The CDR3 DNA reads TGCGCCAGCAGCCAGAAGAGTTTTGGACTGGGCTTCTACGAGCAGTACTTC.

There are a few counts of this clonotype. DNA for the CDR3: TGTGCCAGCAGTGAAGAGGCAGGTGCTAACTATGGCTACACCTTC. Protein sequence: CASSEEAGANYGYTF. This chain uses TRBV6-1 with TRBJ1-2; D gene unclear. The germline V gene encodes CDR1 MNHNS and CDR2 SASEGT. This CDR3 comprises 15 residues. V was shortened by 1 base and J by 0 bases, with 9 bases between the two germline ends.

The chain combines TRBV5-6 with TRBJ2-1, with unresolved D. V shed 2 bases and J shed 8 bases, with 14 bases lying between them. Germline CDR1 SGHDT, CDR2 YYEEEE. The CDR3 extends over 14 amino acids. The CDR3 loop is CASSFSLGKDEQFF. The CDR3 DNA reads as TGTGCCAGCAGCTTTAGCCTTGGGAAGGATGAGCAGTTCTTC. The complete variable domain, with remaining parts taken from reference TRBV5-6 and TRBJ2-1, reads DAGVTQSPTHLIKTRGQQVTLRCSPKSGHDTVSWYQQALGQGPQFIFQYYEEEERQRGNFPDRFSGHQFPNYSSELNVNALLLGDSALYLCASSFSLGKDEQFFGPGTRLTVL.

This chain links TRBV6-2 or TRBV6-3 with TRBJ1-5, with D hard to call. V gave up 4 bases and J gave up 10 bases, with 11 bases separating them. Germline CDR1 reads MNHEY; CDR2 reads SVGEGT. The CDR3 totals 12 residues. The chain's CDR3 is CASSLWWGPQHF. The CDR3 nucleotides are TGTGCCAGCAGTTTATGGTGGGGACCCCAGCATTTT.

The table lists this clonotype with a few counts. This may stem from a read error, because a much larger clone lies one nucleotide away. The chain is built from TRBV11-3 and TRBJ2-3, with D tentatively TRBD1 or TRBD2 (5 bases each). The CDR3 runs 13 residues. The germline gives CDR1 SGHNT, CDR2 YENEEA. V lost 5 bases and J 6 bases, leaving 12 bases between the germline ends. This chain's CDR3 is CASSAIRGDTQYF. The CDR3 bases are TGTGCCAGCAGCGCCATACGGGGCGATACGCAGTATTTT.

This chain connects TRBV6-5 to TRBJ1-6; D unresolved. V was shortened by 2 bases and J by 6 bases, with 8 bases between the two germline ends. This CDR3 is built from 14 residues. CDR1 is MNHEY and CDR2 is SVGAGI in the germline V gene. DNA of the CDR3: TGTGCCAGCAGTTACGACGGCTTTAATTCACCCCTCCACTTT. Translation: CASSYDGFNSPLHF.

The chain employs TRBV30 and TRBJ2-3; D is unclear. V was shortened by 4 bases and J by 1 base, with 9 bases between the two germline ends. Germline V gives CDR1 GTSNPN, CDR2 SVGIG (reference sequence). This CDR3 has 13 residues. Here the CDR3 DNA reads TGTGCCTGGAATCCGGGTCGCACAGATACGCAGTATTTT. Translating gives CAWNPGRTDTQYF.

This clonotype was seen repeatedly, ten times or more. The CDR3: CASSLYYTDTQYF. The CDR3 nucleotides read TGTGCCAGCAGCTTATATTATACAGATACGCAGTATTTT. This chain joins TRBV11-2 and TRBJ2-3; no clear D. Germline V gives CDR1 SGHAT, CDR2 FQNNGV. The CDR3 extends over 13 amino acids. Trimming removed 2 bases from V and 3 bases from J, with 6 bases in between. Full variable domain (missing parts from reference TRBV11-2 and TRBJ2-3): EAGVAQSPRYKIIEKRQSVAFWCNPISGHATLYWYQQILGQGPKLLIQFQNNGVVDDSQLPKDRFSAERLKGVDSTLKIQPAKLEDSAVYLCASSLYYTDTQYFGPGTRLTVL.

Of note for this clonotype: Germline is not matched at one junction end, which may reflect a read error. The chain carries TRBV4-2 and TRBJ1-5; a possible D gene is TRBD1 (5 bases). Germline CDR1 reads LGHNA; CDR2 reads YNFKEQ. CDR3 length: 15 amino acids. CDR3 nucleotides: TGTGCCAGCAGCCGAGGAGGAGGGGACGGCCAGCCCCGGCATTTT. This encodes CASSRGGGDGQPRHF.

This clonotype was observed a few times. The CDR3 DNA reads TGTGCCAGCAGTTACTTTCAAAGGGATGAGCAGTTCTTC. Residues: CASSYFQRDEQFF. The genes are TRBV6-5 and TRBJ2-1; unclear D gene. V lost 1 base and J lost 8, with 9 bases in between. The germline gives CDR1 MNHEY, CDR2 SVGAGI. This CDR3 is 13 amino acids long.

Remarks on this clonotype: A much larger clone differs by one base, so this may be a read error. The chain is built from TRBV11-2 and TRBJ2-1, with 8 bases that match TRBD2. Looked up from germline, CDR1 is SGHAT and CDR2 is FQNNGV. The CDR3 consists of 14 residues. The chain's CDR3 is CASSYIAGYNKQFF. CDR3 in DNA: TGTGCCAGCAGTTATATAGCGGGGTACAATAAGCAGTTCTTC. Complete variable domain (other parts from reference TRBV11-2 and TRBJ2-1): EAGVAQSPRYKIIEKRQSVAFWCNPISGHATLYWYQQILGQGPKLLIQFQNNGVVDDSQLPKDRFSAERLKGVDSTLKIQPAKLEDSAVYLCASSYIAGYNKQFFGPGTRLTVL.

The CDR3 nucleotides read TGTGCCAGCAGTGACCGTTGGGTGGGCACAGATACGCAGTATTTT. Its protein product is CASSDRWVGTDTQYF. This chain uses TRBV6-1 with TRBJ2-3, with D uncertain. Germline lookup yields CDR1 MNHNS and CDR2 SASEGT. Trimming pared 3 bases from V and 1 base from J, leaving 11 bases between. The CDR3 length is 15 residues.

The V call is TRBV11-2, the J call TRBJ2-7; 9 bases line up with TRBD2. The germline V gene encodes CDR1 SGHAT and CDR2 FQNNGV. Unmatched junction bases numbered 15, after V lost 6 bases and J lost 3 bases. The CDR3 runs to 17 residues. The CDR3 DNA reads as TGTGCCAGCAGACTAGGTCTTACTAGCGGGCCACACTACGAGCAGTACTTC. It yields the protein CASRLGLTSGPHYEQYF.

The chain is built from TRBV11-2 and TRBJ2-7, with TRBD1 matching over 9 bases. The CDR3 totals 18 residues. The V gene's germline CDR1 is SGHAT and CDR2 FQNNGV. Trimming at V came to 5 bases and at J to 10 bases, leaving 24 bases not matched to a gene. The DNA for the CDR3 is TGTGCCAGCAGCAGGGACAGGGCTGGGGGGAGAGGAACCTATGAACAGTACTTC. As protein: CASSRDRAGGRGTYEQYF. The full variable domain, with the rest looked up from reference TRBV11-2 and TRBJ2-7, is EAGVAQSPRYKIIEKRQSVAFWCNPISGHATLYWYQQILGQGPKLLIQFQNNGVVDDSQLPKDRFSAERLKGVDSTLKIQPAKLEDSAVYLCASSRDRAGGRGTYEQYFGPGTRLTVT.

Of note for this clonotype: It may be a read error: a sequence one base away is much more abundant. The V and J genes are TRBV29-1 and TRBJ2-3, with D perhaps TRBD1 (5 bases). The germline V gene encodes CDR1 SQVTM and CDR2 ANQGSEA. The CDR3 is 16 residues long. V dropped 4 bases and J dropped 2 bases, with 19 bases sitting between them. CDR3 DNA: TGCAGCGTTGGGTACCAGGGCCACGGCTACACAGATACGCAGTATTTT. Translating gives CSVGYQGHGYTDTQYF.

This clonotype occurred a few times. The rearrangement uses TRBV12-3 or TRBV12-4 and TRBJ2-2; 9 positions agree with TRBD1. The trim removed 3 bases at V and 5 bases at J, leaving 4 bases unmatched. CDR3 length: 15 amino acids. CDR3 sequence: CASSFGDRETGELFF. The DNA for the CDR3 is TGTGCCAGCAGTTTTGGGGACAGGGAGACCGGGGAGCTGTTTTTT.

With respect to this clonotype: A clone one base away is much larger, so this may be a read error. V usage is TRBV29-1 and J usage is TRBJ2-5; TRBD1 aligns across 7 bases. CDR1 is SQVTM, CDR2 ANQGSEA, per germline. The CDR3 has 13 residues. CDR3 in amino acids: CSVGTGGGEAQYF. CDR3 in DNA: TGCAGCGTTGGGACAGGTGGGGGAGAGGCCCAGTACTTC.

The DNA for the CDR3 is TGCAGCGTTGAGCAGAGGAACACTGAAGCTTTCTTT. Encoded protein: CSVEQRNTEAFF. V is TRBV29-1 and J is TRBJ1-1, with D unresolved. The CDR3 loop spans 12 amino acids. Trimming cost V 3 bases and J 1 base, with 6 bases left between them. The V gene's germline CDR1 is SQVTM and CDR2 ANQGSEA. Combining the CDR3 with reference TRBV29-1 and TRBJ1-1 gives the whole variable domain SAVISQKPSRDICQRGTSLTIQCQVDSQVTMMFWYRQQPGQSLTLIATANQGSEATYESGFVIDKFPISRPNLTFSTLTVSNMSPEDSSIYLCSVEQRNTEAFFGQGTRLTVV.

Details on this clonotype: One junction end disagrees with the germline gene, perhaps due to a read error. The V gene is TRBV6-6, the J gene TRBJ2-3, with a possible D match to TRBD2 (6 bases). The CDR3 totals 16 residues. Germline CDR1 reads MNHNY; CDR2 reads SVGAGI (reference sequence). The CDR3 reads CASSGPGASSTDMQYF. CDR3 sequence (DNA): TGTGCCAGCAGTGGCCCGGGAGCCTCATCCACAGATATGCAGTATTTT.

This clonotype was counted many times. The CDR3 DNA reads TGTGCCAGCAGCTTAATCCGGCGCGGGAGGGATTCAATCTACGAGCAGTACTTC. Residues: CASSLIRRGRDSIYEQYF. The J gene is TRBJ2-7, the V gene TRBV11-2; 9 bases agree with TRBD2. This CDR3 is 18 amino acids long. Germline V lookup: CDR1 SGHAT, CDR2 FQNNGV. Losses at the gene ends were 2 bases for V and 3 bases for J; bases not matched to a gene: 14.

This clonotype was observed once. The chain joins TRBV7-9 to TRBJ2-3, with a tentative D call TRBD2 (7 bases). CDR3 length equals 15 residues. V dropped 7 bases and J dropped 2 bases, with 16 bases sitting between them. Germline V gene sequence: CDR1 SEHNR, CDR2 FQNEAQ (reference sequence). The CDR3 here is CASTLQAGATDTQYF. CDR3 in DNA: TGTGCCAGCACCCTCCAGGCGGGGGCCACAGATACGCAGTATTTT.

The CDR3 DNA is TGTGCCAGCTGTACCGTTTTCGACGAGCAGTACTTC. Residues: CASCTVFDEQYF. V is TRBV28 and J is TRBJ2-7; D gene uncertain. The V end lost 8 bases, the J end lost 5 bases, and 13 bases lay between the germline ends. CDR3 length: 12 residues. Germline V gene data show CDR1 as MDHEN and CDR2 as SYDVKM.

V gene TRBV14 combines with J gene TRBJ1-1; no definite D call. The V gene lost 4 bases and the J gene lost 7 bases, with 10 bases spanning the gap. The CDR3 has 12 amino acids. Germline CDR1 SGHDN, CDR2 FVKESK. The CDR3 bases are TGTGCCAGCAGCCGAGACCGGGTTGAAGCTTTCTTT. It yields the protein CASSRDRVEAFF.

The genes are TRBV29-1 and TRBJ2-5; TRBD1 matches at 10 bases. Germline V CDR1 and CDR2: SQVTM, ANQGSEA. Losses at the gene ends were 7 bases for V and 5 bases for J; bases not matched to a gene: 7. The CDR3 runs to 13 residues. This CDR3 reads CSAGTGEGETQYF. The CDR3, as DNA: TGCAGCGCTGGGACAGGGGAGGGGGAGACCCAGTACTTC.